The next 17 T cell receptor beta chains were all read from a single sample in a study of identifying expanded T cells in peripheral blood. Here immunoSEQ multiplex PCR was the method, and the copy in TCRdb shows in-frame clones only, minus some. The repertoire consists of 130,000 or so clones, with roughly 84% occurring once and the leading ten covering less than 4%. The sequencing input was blood. These receptors all come from a person aged 18 to 75 in good health.

This clone was recorded only once. V usage is TRBV6-6 and J usage is TRBJ2-7; possible D gene TRBD1, 5 bases. The CDR3 loop spans 15 amino acids. The germline gives CDR1 MNHNY, CDR2 SVGAGI (reference sequence). The V end was cut by 0 bases, the J end by 3 bases, with 12 bases between. CDR3 nucleotides: TGTGCCAGCAGTTACTCGAGCAGACAGAGCTACGAGCAGTACTTC. This encodes CASSYSSRQSYEQYF.

This chain links TRBV4-3 with TRBJ2-7; TRBD2 might be the D (5 bases). Germline CDR1 and CDR2: LGHNA and YSLEER. CDR3 length equals 16 residues. V was cut by 0 bases and J by 7 bases, with 19 bases left in between. CDR3 coding DNA: TGCGCCAGCAGCCAAGAGAGGGTTCCCAACCCGCGGGAGCAGTACTTC. Amino acids: CASSQERVPNPREQYF.

This clone was seen a handful of times. The J gene is TRBJ1-5, the V gene TRBV30, with D unresolved. In germline, CDR1 is GTSNPN, CDR2 SVGIG (reference sequence). The CDR3 is made up of 12 amino acids. V dropped 0 bases and J dropped 5 bases, with 5 bases sitting between them. The CDR3 region is CAWSVQHQPQHF. In DNA form, the CDR3 reads TGTGCCTGGAGTGTACAGCATCAGCCCCAGCATTTT.

This clone has more than one count but fewer than ten. The chain couples TRBV7-9 to TRBJ2-3; no definite D call. The germline CDR1 and CDR2 sequences are SEHNR and FQNEAQ (reference sequence). CDR3 length equals 15 residues. V was shortened by 1 base and J by 0 bases, with 8 bases between the two germline ends. In DNA, the CDR3 is TGTGCCAGCAGCTTAGGACGGCATAGCACAGATACGCAGTATTTT. Its translation: CASSLGRHSTDTQYF.

This chain links TRBV6-5 with TRBJ1-2; 7 bases fit TRBD1. The ends lost 0 bases at V and 2 bases at J; junction bases unmatched: 6. The V gene's germline CDR1 is MNHEY and CDR2 SVGAGI. CDR3 length: 16 amino acids. CDR3 DNA: TGTGCCAGCAGTTACTCGGGACAGCTCAACAACTATGGCTACACCTTC. This sequence encodes CASSYSGQLNNYGYTF.

V is TRBV27 and J is TRBJ2-2, with unresolved D. Between the trimmed V and J ends, which lost 1 base and 4 bases, there was a span of 4 bases. Germline V lookup: CDR1 MNHEY, CDR2 SMNVEV (reference sequence). CDR3 length: 13 amino acids. The CDR3 loop reads CASSLYGTGELFF. DNA for the CDR3: TGTGCCAGCAGTTTATATGGCACCGGGGAGCTGTTTTTT.

DNA for the CDR3: TGCAGTGCTGAGTACTATGGCTACACCTTC. This sequence encodes CSAEYYGYTF. The rearrangement joins TRBV20-1 to TRBJ1-2; D unclear. Per the germline V gene, CDR1 is DFQATT and CDR2 is SNEGSKA (reference sequence). With 5 bases removed from V and 3 bases from J, the gap between germline ends came to 4 bases. This CDR3 has 10 amino acids.

V is TRBV18 and J is TRBJ1-6; D is possibly TRBD1 (6 bases). Germline V lookup: CDR1 KGHSH, CDR2 LQKENI. V gave up 4 bases and J gave up 7 bases, with 17 bases separating them. This CDR3 has 16 residues. Written as DNA, the CDR3 is TGTGCCAGCTCACTCCTTAAAAGACAGGAAAATTCACCCCTCCACTTT. The encoded protein is CASSLLKRQENSPLHF.

V and J are TRBV29-1 and TRBJ2-1; tentatively, D is TRBD2 (6 bases). Per the germline V gene, CDR1 is SQVTM and CDR2 is ANQGSEA. The V end lost 2 bases, the J end lost 6 bases, and 11 bases lay between the germline ends. The CDR3 totals 13 residues. Here the CDR3 reads CSVERGSGNEQFF. The CDR3, as DNA: TGCAGCGTTGAAAGGGGTAGCGGCAATGAGCAGTTCTTC.

The chain uses TRBV5-6 and TRBJ2-1; D is unresolved. Trimming cost V 4 bases and J 6 bases, with 17 bases left between them. The CDR3 consists of 15 residues. Germline CDR1 and CDR2: SGHDT and YYEEEE. CDR3 nucleotides: TGTGCCAGCAGCACCCTGATGACTGCCATCAATGAGCAGTTCTTC. Protein product: CASSTLMTAINEQFF.

This chain uses TRBV21-1 with TRBJ1-6; TRBD1, the table's D call, lacks a check against the DNA. TRBV21-1 is marked as a pseudogene. There are 16 residues in the CDR3. CDR3 bases: TGTGCCAGCAGCACGATTTACAGGGTATGGTTGGCACCCCTCCACTTT. It specifies CASSTIYRVWLAPLHF.

This chain joins TRBV9 and TRBJ1-5; D not resolved. The CDR3 consists of 14 residues. The germline V gene encodes CDR1 SGDLS and CDR2 YYNGEE. Trimming stripped 0 bases from V and 7 bases from J, with 11 bases between. In nucleotides, the CDR3 is TGTGCCAGCAGCGTAGATGGGTCCCCCCAGCCCCAGCATTTT. It encodes CASSVDGSPQPQHF.

The chain has TRBV19 and TRBJ2-7, with a possible D match to TRBD2 (5 bases). With 9 bases removed from V and 3 bases from J, the gap between germline ends came to 21 bases. The CDR3 totals 15 residues. Germline CDR1 is LNHDA and CDR2 is SQIVND (reference sequence). Here the CDR3 reads CASTQHGRANYEQYF. DNA of the CDR3: TGTGCCAGCACGCAGCATGGGCGGGCTAACTACGAGCAGTACTTC.

The CDR3 DNA is TGCGCCAGCAGCATGGGACAGGGGCCCCAGTATTTT. It codes for CASSMGQGPQYF. V and J are TRBV5-1 and TRBJ2-3; 10 bases are shared with TRBD1. J lost 12 bases, V lost 4 bases, and 5 bases had no gene match. The CDR3 length is 12 residues. In germline, CDR1 is SGHRS, CDR2 YFSETQ.

This chain uses TRBV9 with TRBJ2-2; D remains ambiguous. Trimming pared 4 bases from V and 6 bases from J, leaving 10 bases between. The length of the CDR3 is 13 residues. From germline, CDR1 is SGDLS and CDR2 YYNGEE. The CDR3 DNA reads as TGTGCCAGCAGCCCATACCGGGCCGGGGAGCTGTTTTTT. Its translation: CASSPYRAGELFF. The full variable domain, completed using reference TRBV9 and TRBJ2-2, is DSGVTQTPKHLITATGQRVTLRCSPRSGDLSVYWYQQSLDQGLQFLIQYYNGEERAKGNILERFSAQQFPDLHSELNLSSLELGDSALYFCASSPYRAGELFFGEGSRLTVL.

The rearrangement joins TRBV27 to TRBJ1-1; TRBD1 might be the D (6 bases). The germline V gene has CDR1 MNHEY and CDR2 SMNVEV (reference sequence). The CDR3 covers 14 residues. Trimming cost V 4 bases and J 8 bases, with 17 bases left between them. CDR3 in amino acids: CASSSTGLRAEAFF. The DNA of the CDR3 is TGTGCCAGCAGTTCTACAGGGTTGAGGGCCGAAGCTTTCTTT.

V gene TRBV11-2 combines with J gene TRBJ2-7; D is possibly TRBD1 (5 bases). The CDR3 has 18 amino acids. V was shortened by 5 bases and J by 2 bases, with 25 bases between the two germline ends. Germline lookup yields CDR1 SGHAT and CDR2 FQNNGV. DNA of the CDR3: TGTGCCAGCAGCCAAGCCCGAAAACAGACCAGGGTGGCCTACGAGCAGTACTTC. Its translation: CASSQARKQTRVAYEQYF.